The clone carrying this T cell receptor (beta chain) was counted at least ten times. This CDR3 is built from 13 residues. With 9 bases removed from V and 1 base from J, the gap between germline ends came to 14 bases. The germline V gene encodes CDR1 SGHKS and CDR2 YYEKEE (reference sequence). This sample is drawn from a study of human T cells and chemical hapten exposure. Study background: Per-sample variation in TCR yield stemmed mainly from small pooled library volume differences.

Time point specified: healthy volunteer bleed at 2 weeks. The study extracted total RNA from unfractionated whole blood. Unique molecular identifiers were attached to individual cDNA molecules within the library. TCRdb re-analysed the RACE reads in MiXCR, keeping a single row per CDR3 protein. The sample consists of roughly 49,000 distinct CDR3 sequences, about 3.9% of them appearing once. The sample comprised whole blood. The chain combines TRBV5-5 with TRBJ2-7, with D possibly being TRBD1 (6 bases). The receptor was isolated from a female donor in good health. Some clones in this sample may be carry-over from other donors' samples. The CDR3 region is CATAWTASYEQYF. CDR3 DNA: TGTGCCACCGCCTGGACAGCTTCCTACGAGCAGTACTTC.